This T cell receptor beta chain was captured by sequencing in a study of glioma-infiltrating T cells. Using RNA template, CDR3s of TCR alpha and beta were amplified with iRepertoire arm-PCR. For one-step reverse transcription and amplification, roughly 95-450 ng of tissue mRNA or PBMC total RNA was used. TCRdb analysed the multiplex PCR reads with MiXCR anew, one entry per CDR3 protein. The profile shows about 140,000 distinct CDR3 sequences, about 39% of them singletons. This clonotype was found a few times. Its matching antigen is unknown. General observations from the study: Gliomas, especially low-grade, showed above-expected tissue-blood divergence; non-neoplastic patients showed below.

The clonotype was recovered from a human donor with low-grade glioma or glioblastoma, undergoing nonglioma brain surgery, or in good health (not recorded which). Sequencing used glioma tissue, nonneoplastic brain tissue, or PBMCs (not recorded which).

The CDR3: CASSYSFRTGRRETQYF. The CDR3, as DNA: TGTGCCAGCAGTTACTCGTTTCGGACAGGGAGGAGAGAGACCCAGTACTTC. V usage is TRBV6-2 or TRBV6-3 and J usage is TRBJ2-5; 8 bases agree with TRBD1. V dropped 0 bases and J dropped 4; count of bases not matched to a gene: 10. The length of the CDR3 is 17 residues. Germline CDR1 reads MNHEY; CDR2 reads SVGEGT.